This TCR beta chain was sequenced in a study of blood T cell repertoires in COVID-19. Assay used: immunoSEQ multiplex PCR; TCRdb lists only in-frame clones, some missing. The sample lists more than 150,000 clones, 75% to 85% occurring once. One Seattle source followed patients from active infection through their disease course. This CDR3 has 15 amino acids. CDR1 is SGHTA and CDR2 is FQGNSA in the germline V gene. The ends were cut back, 3 bases at V and 8 bases at J, with 19 bases in the middle. The chain joins TRBV7-2 to TRBJ1-1; weak D call: TRBD1 (6 bases). The sequencing input was peripheral blood. The clonotype was recovered from a woman of 80 years or more with COVID-19, enrolled during active disease. CDR3 DNA sequence: TGTGCCAGCAGCTTCTCTACCTCCGGGACATTAGAAGCTTTCTTT. This codes for CASSFSTSGTLEAFF.